One sample yielded the 5 T cell receptor beta chains listed below, sequenced in a study of blood T cell repertoires in COVID-19 (TCRdb year 2020). Libraries came from the immunoSEQ multiplex PCR assay. This immuneACCESS table, as held by TCRdb, lists in-frame sequences with V and J called but not all clones. Of the missing ones, under half trace to an unresolved V gene in checked studies; the others have no known cause. This sample is represented by 200,000 to 250,000 clones; 75% to 90% of them were singletons. The leading ten clones occupy about 9% of the sample. The specimen was PBMCs or T cells enriched from blood (not recorded which). Source of these receptors: a man in his forties who had recovered from COVID-19.

V gene TRBV5-1 combines with J gene TRBJ2-1, with D unclear. V gave up 0 bases and J gave up 0 bases, with 4 bases separating them. The CDR3 loop spans 14 amino acids. CDR1 SGHRS and CDR2 YFSETQ come from the germline V gene. CDR3 nucleotide sequence: TGCGCCAGCAGCTTGGTGGCCTCCTACAATGAGCAGTTCTTC. Residues: CASSLVASYNEQFF.

This chain uses TRBV7-9 with TRBJ1-4; 9 bases align to TRBD1. The CDR3 runs to 15 residues. Germline V lookup: CDR1 SEHNR, CDR2 FQNEAQ (reference sequence). The trim removed 5 bases at V and 4 bases at J, leaving 5 bases unmatched. The CDR3 loop is CASSLDRGINEKLFF. The CDR3 DNA follows: TGTGCCAGCAGCCTGGACAGGGGAATTAATGAAAAACTGTTTTTT.

The CDR3 here is CASTLLWEATEAFF. The CDR3 DNA follows: TGTGCCAGTACCTTACTCTGGGAGGCGACTGAAGCTTTCTTT. The rearrangement links TRBV19 to TRBJ1-1; D gene unclear. V was trimmed by 7 bases and J by 5 bases, leaving 17 bases between them. Germline CDR1 is LNHDA and CDR2 is SQIVND (reference sequence). This CDR3 has 14 residues.

This chain uses TRBV9 with TRBJ1-1, with 9 positions matching TRBD1. Germline CDR1 is SGDLS and CDR2 is YYNGEE. The CDR3 sequence is 15 residues long. The V segment lost 2 bases and the J segment 4 bases; nucleotides outside the gene matches: 6. The chain's CDR3 is CASSVGTGYSTEAFF. The CDR3, as DNA: TGTGCCAGCAGCGTTGGGACAGGGTATAGCACTGAAGCTTTCTTT.

Here the CDR3 reads CASGLGLAVGETQYF. As DNA, the CDR3 is TGTGCTAGTGGTTTGGGACTAGCTGTCGGAGAGACCCAGTACTTC. The chain carries TRBV12-5 and TRBJ2-5, with 7 nucleotides matching TRBD2. Germline V lookup: CDR1 LGHNT, CDR2 FRNRAP. The junction had 6 bases not matched to a gene; V was cut back by 1 base and J by 4 bases. This CDR3 is 15 amino acids long.